Presented here are 21 T cell receptor beta chains from one specimen sequenced in a study of blood T cell repertoires in COVID-19. Libraries were prepared by immunoSEQ multiplex PCR; TCRdb keeps only in-frame clonotypes and omits some of them. The sample gives around 98,000 clones, approximately 80% of which show up once; about a tenth is in the top ten. The sample taken for sequencing was peripheral blood. The receptors shown here come from a man in his 70s with active or convalescent COVID-19.

This chain joins TRBV9 and TRBJ2-3, with D maybe TRBD2 (6 bases). CDR3 length: 14 amino acids. V gave up 5 bases and J gave up 5 bases, with 15 bases separating them. The germline V gene has CDR1 SGDLS and CDR2 YYNGEE. CDR3 sequence: CASRDRDSGDTQYF. In DNA form, the CDR3 reads TGTGCCAGCAGGGACCGGGACTCAGGAGATACGCAGTATTTT.

The chain joins TRBV29-1 to TRBJ1-1; maybe TRBD1 (5 bases). The length of the CDR3 is 12 residues. The V and J ends lost 8 bases and 2 bases respectively, with 12 bases between them. CDR1 and CDR2 from the germline V gene are SQVTM and ANQGSEA. The CDR3 loop is CSSVQGNTEAFF. CDR3 DNA sequence: TGCAGCTCCGTTCAGGGAAACACTGAAGCTTTCTTT.

J is TRBJ2-1 and V is TRBV6-2 or TRBV6-3; D is perhaps TRBD2 (5 bases). CDR3 length equals 20 residues. The germline CDR1 and CDR2 sequences are MNHEY and SVGEGT. Trimming removed 0 bases from V and 0 bases from J, with 21 bases in between. Written as DNA, the CDR3 is TGTGCCAGCAGTTACTCCCGTCCGGGGTGGGCGGCTAGCTCCTACAATGAGCAGTTCTTC. Translated: CASSYSRPGWAASSYNEQFF.

On this clone: In the same sample, other DNA sequences code for this CDR3. The genes are TRBV7-9 and TRBJ2-3; a possible D gene is TRBD2 (5 bases). Germline-derived CDR1 and CDR2 are SEHNR and FQNEAQ (reference sequence). CDR3 length: 13 amino acids. The germline V and J ends were trimmed by 1 base and 4 bases, with 6 bases remaining between them. The DNA for the CDR3 is TGTGCCAGCAGCTTAGACGGGGCAGATACGCAGTATTTT. This sequence encodes CASSLDGADTQYF.

The rearrangement joins TRBV11-3 to TRBJ2-5; maybe TRBD2 (5 bases). The germline V gene has CDR1 SGHNT and CDR2 YENEEA. The length of the CDR3 is 16 residues. V gave up 0 bases and J gave up 6 bases, with 17 bases separating them. The CDR3 DNA reads as TGTGCCAGCAGCTTAGATACCGTAGCGCGCCGCCAGACCCAGTACTTC. This sequence encodes CASSLDTVARRQTQYF.

This clone was found a few times. This rearrangement joins TRBV11-2 to TRBJ1-6; TRBD1 matches 7 bases. Germline lookup yields CDR1 SGHAT and CDR2 FQNNGV. The V gene end was trimmed by 3 bases and the J gene end by 7 bases; junction bases not matched to a gene: 6. There are 15 residues in the CDR3. CDR3 region: CASSFDPGGNSPLHF. The CDR3 DNA reads as TGTGCCAGCAGCTTTGACCCAGGGGGGAATTCACCCCTCCACTTT.

This chain connects TRBV28 to TRBJ1-1; 9 nucleotides align to TRBD1. With V trimmed by 6 bases and J by 0 bases, 14 bases remained unmatched. CDR1 is MDHEN and CDR2 is SYDVKM in the germline V gene. This CDR3 spans 18 amino acids. The CDR3 DNA follows: TGTGCCAGCAGCCCTCCGAGGACAGGGGTTGGAATGAACACTGAAGCTTTCTTT. Translating gives CASSPPRTGVGMNTEAFF.

V is TRBV12-2 and J is TRBJ1-5; TRBD1, the D gene given by the table, was not confirmed from the DNA. TRBV12-2 counts as a pseudogene. This CDR3 comprises 11 residues. The CDR3 DNA follows: TGTGCAAGTACCTATGGTGGGCTCCAGCATTTT. This codes for CASTYGGLQHF.

The chain has TRBV18 and TRBJ1-2, with 7 bases lining up with TRBD1. Germline CDR1 KGHSH, CDR2 LQKENI. J gave up 8 bases and V 1 base, and 10 bases lay outside the gene matches. The CDR3 loop spans 15 amino acids. DNA for the CDR3: TGTGCCAGCTCACCACGTCGGGACAGCCCTTCAGGCTACACCTTC. Its translation is CASSPRRDSPSGYTF.

This CDR3 is CASSWDRHTDTQYF. CDR3 DNA: TGTGCCAGCAGCTGGGACAGGCACACAGATACGCAGTATTTT. The rearrangement links TRBV6-2 or TRBV6-3 to TRBJ2-3; 8 bases map to TRBD1. The CDR3 covers 14 residues. Per the germline V gene, CDR1 is MNHEY and CDR2 is SVGEGT. After removal of 6 bases from V and 2 bases from J, the junction contained 4 bases not matched to a gene.

This rearrangement joins TRBV4-1 to TRBJ2-7; 7 bases are a match to TRBD1. Germline CDR1 is MGHRA and CDR2 is YSYEKL. The V and J ends lost 0 bases and 4 bases, in that order; junction bases with no gene match: 6. The CDR3 has 15 amino acids. The CDR3 is CASSQDLETGYEQYF. For the CDR3, the DNA is TGCGCCAGCAGCCAAGATCTGGAGACAGGGTACGAGCAGTACTTC.

The V gene is TRBV5-8, the J gene TRBJ2-5; TRBD2 aligns across 8 bases. V lost 4 bases and J lost 2; bases outside the gene matches: 7. Germline V lookup: CDR1 SGHTS, CDR2 YDEGEE. The CDR3 sequence is 15 residues long. The CDR3 DNA follows: TGTGCCAGCAGCGTACTAGCGGCTCGACAAGAGACCCAGTACTTC. Translation gives CASSVLAARQETQYF.

The chain employs TRBV7-9 and TRBJ2-2, with a weak D call TRBD1 (5 bases). CDR3 length equals 15 residues. V was clipped by 2 bases and J by 0 bases, with 7 bases between them. Per the germline V gene, CDR1 is SEHNR and CDR2 is FQNEAQ (reference sequence). The CDR3 region is CASSLQGTNTGELFF. In nucleotides, the CDR3 is TGTGCCAGCAGCTTACAGGGAACGAACACCGGGGAGCTGTTTTTT. Complete variable domain (other parts from reference TRBV7-9 and TRBJ2-2): DTGVSQNPRHKITKRGQNVTFRCDPISEHNRLYWYRQTLGQGPEFLTYFQNEAQLEKSRLLSDRFSAERPKGSFSTLEIQRTEQGDSAMYLCASSLQGTNTGELFFGEGSRLTVL.

The chain joins TRBV5-1 to TRBJ2-3; D is possibly TRBD2 (5 bases). Germline V gene sequence: CDR1 SGHRS, CDR2 YFSETQ. CDR3 size: 17 residues. The ends were cut back, 7 bases at V and 2 bases at J, with 23 bases in the middle. CDR3 DNA: TGCGCCAGCGGGATGGGGTCCGCGGCGGGCCTCACAGATACGCAGTATTTT. Residues: CASGMGSAAGLTDTQYF.

The chain uses TRBV10-3 and TRBJ2-7; D uncertain. The CDR3 has 12 residues. Germline loops: CDR1 ENHRY, CDR2 SYGVKD. V lost 8 bases and J 2 bases, leaving 10 bases between the germline ends. The chain's CDR3 is CAIGLPTYEQYF. The CDR3 DNA follows: TGTGCCATCGGCCTTCCGACCTACGAGCAGTACTTC.

The rearrangement joins TRBV7-6 to TRBJ2-7; 11 positions agree with TRBD2. V lost 2 bases to trimming and J lost 4 bases; unmatched junction nucleotides: 1. Per germline, CDR1 SGHVS and CDR2 FNYEAQ. This CDR3 spans 14 amino acids. This CDR3 reads CASSLLAGGYEQYF. The DNA of the CDR3 is TGTGCCAGCAGCTTACTAGCGGGGGGATACGAGCAGTACTTC.

The J gene is TRBJ1-1, the V gene TRBV29-1; the match to TRBD1 covers 7 bases. V trimming: 1 base; J trimming: 6 bases; junction bases outside the gene matches: 5. The germline CDR1 and CDR2 sequences are SQVTM and ANQGSEA. The CDR3 consists of 13 residues. As DNA, the CDR3 is TGCAGCGTTGAAGGACAGGGACGAGCTGAAGCTTTCTTT. This gives the protein CSVEGQGRAEAFF.

In its sample, this clone was seen a few times. This sequence joins TRBV3-1 (or the pseudogene TRBV3-2) and TRBJ2-1; tentative D call: TRBD1 (5 bases). The CDR3 is made up of 14 amino acids. In germline, CDR1 is LGHDT, CDR2 YNNKEL (reference sequence). V shed 4 bases and J shed 8 bases, with 15 bases lying between them. In nucleotides, the CDR3 is TGTGCCAGCAGCCGCGCTGCAGGGCTGGATGAGCAGTTCTTC. This gives the protein CASSRAAGLDEQFF.

The V call is TRBV7-8, the J call TRBJ2-3, with 8 bases aligning to TRBD2. The CDR3 loop spans 18 amino acids. Germline CDR1 is SGHVS and CDR2 is FQNEAQ. The junction had 11 bases not matched to a gene; V was cut back by 1 base and J by 2 bases. The chain's CDR3 is CASSLVGGAGGNTDTQYF. CDR3 nucleotide sequence: TGTGCCAGCAGCTTAGTGGGCGGGGCGGGGGGAAACACAGATACGCAGTATTTT.

The chain combines TRBV10-1 with TRBJ2-1; 8 bases are shared with TRBD2. CDR3 length: 15 residues. CDR1 is WNHNN and CDR2 is SYGVQD in the germline V gene (reference sequence). V trimming: 3 bases; J trimming: 2 bases; junction bases outside the gene matches: 3. The CDR3 here is CASSEGGGTYNEQFF. As DNA, the CDR3 is TGCGCCAGCAGTGAAGGCGGGGGGACCTACAATGAGCAGTTCTTC.

The chain has TRBV2 and TRBJ1-5; weak D call: TRBD1 (5 bases). V lost 1 base and J lost 6, with 13 bases in between. Looked up from germline, CDR1 is SNHLY and CDR2 is FYNNEI. This CDR3 contains 15 residues. The CDR3 bases are TGTGCCAGCAGTGAAGGTTTAGCGGGGGGTCAGCCCCAGCATTTT. It codes for CASSEGLAGGQPQHF.